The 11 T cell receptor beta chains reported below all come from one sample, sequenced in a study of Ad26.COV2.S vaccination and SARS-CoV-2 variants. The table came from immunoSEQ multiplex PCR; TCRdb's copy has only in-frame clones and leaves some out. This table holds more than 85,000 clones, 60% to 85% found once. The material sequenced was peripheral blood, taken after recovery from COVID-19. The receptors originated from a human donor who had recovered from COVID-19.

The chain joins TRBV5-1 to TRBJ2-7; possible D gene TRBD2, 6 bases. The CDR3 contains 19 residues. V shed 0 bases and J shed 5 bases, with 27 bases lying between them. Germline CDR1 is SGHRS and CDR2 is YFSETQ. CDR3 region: CASSLAGANMAGSENEQYF. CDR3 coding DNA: TGCGCCAGCAGCTTGGCCGGGGCCAACATGGCGGGGTCCGAGAACGAGCAGTACTTC.

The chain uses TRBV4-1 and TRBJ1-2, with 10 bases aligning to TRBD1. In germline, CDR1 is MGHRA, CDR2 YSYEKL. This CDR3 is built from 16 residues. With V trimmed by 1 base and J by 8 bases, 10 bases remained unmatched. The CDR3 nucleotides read TGCGCCAGCAGCCAAGCAGGGACAGGGGTAGGAGAAGGCTACACCTTC. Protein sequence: CASSQAGTGVGEGYTF.

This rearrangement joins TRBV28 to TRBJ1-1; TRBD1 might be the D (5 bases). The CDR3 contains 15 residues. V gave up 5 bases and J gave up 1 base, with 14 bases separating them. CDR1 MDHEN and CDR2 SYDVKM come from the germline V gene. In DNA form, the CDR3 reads TGTGCCAGCAGTCCGATGATAGGGGCGAACACTGAAGCTTTCTTT. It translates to CASSPMIGANTEAFF.

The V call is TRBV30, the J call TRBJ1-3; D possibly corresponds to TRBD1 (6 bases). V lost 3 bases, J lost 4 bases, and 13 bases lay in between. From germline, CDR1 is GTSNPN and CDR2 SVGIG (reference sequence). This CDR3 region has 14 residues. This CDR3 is CAWRTGSKGNTIYF. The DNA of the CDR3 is TGTGCCTGGAGAACAGGGAGCAAAGGAAACACCATATATTTT. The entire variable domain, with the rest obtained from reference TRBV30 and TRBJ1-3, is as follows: SQTIHQWPATLVQPVGSPLSLECTVEGTSNPNLYWYRQAAGRGLQLLFYSVGIGQISSEVPQNLSASRPQDRQFILSSKKLLLSDSGFYLCAWRTGSKGNTIYFGEGSWLTVV.

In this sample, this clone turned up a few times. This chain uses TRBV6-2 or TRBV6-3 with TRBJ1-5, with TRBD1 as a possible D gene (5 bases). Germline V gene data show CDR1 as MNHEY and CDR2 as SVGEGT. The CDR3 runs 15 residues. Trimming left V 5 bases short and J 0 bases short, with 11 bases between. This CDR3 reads CASSDPRVSNQPQHF. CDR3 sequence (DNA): TGTGCCAGCAGTGACCCCAGGGTTAGCAATCAGCCCCAGCATTTT.

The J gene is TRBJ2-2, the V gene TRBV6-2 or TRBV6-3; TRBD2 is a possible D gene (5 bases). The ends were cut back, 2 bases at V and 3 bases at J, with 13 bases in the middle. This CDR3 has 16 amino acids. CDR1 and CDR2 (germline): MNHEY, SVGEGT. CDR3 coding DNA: TGTGCCAGCAGTTACAAGGATAGCGAGGACACCGGGGAGCTGTTTTTT. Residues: CASSYKDSEDTGELFF.

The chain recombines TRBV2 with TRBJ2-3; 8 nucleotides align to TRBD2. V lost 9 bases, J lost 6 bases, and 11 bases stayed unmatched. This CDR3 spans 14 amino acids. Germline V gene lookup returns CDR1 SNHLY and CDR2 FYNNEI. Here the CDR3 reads CARDLAGPGDTQYF. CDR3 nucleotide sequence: TGTGCCAGGGACCTAGCGGGCCCGGGGGATACGCAGTATTTT. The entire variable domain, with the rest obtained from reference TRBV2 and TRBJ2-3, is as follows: EPEVTQTPSHQVTQMGQEVILRCVPISNHLYFYWYRQILGQKVEFLVSFYNNEISEKSEIFDDQFSVERPDGSNFTLKIRSTKLEDSAMYFCARDLAGPGDTQYFGPGTRLTVL.

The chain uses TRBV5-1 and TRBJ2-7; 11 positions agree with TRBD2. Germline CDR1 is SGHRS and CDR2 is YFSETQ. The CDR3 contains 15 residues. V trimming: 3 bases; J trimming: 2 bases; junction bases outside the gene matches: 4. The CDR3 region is CASSSLTSGTYEQYF. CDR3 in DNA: TGCGCCAGCAGCTCCCTGACTAGCGGGACCTACGAGCAGTACTTC.

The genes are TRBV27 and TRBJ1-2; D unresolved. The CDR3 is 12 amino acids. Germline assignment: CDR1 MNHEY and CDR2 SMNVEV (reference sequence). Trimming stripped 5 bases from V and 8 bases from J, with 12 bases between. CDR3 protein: CASSDRGEGYTF. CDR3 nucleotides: TGTGCCAGCAGTGATCGAGGTGAGGGCTACACCTTC.

CDR3 amino acids: CASSLVGELSYNEQFF. CDR3 DNA: TGCGCCAGCAGCTTGGTAGGGGAACTCTCCTACAATGAGCAGTTCTTC. The gene calls are TRBV5-1 and TRBJ2-1, with D perhaps matching TRBD1 (5 bases). Germline lookup yields CDR1 SGHRS and CDR2 YFSETQ. This CDR3 spans 16 amino acids. Trimming left V 0 bases short and J 0 bases short, with 10 bases between.

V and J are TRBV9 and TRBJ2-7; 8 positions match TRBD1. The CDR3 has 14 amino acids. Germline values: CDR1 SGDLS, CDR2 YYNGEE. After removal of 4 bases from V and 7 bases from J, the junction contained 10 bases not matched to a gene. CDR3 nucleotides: TGTGCCAGCAGCCCCGAGACAGGGGCGAGGGAGCAGTACTTC. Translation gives CASSPETGAREQYF.